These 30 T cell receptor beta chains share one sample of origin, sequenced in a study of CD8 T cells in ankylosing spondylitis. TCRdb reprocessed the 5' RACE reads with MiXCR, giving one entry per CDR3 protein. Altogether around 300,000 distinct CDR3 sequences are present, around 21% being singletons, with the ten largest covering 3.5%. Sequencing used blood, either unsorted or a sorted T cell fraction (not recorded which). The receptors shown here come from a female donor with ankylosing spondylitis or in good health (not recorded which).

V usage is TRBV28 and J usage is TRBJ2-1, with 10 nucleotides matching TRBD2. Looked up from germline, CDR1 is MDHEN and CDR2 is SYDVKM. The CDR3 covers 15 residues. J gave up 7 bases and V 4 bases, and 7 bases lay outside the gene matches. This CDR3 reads CASSSSGRPGNEQFF. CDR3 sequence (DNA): TGTGCCAGCAGTTCTAGCGGGAGACCCGGGAATGAGCAGTTCTTC.

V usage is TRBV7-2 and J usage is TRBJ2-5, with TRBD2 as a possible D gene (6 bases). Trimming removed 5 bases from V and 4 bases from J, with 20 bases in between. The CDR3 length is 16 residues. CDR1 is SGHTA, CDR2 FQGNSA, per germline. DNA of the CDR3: TGTGCCAGCAGCACGGGCCCGGGCCTCGGGGGAGAGACCCAGTACTTC. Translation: CASSTGPGLGGETQYF. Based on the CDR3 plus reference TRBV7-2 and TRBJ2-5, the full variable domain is GAGVSQSPSNKVTEKGKDVELRCDPISGHTALYWYRQSLGQGLEFLIYFQGNSAPDKSGLPSDRFSAERTGGSVSTLTIQRTQQEDSAVYLCASSTGPGLGGETQYFGPGTRLLVL.

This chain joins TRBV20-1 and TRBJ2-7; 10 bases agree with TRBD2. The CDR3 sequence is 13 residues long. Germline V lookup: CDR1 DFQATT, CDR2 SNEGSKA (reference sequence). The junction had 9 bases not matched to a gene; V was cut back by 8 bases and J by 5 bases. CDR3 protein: CSPETSGSHEQYF. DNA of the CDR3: TGCAGTCCAGAGACTAGCGGGTCCCACGAGCAGTACTTC.

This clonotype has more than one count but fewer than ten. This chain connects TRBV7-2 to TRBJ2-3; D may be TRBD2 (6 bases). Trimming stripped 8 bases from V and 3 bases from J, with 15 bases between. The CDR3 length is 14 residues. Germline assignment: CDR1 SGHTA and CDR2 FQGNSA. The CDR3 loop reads CASGRPPGTDTQYF. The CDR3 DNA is TGTGCCAGCGGGAGGCCCCCTGGGACAGATACGCAGTATTTT.

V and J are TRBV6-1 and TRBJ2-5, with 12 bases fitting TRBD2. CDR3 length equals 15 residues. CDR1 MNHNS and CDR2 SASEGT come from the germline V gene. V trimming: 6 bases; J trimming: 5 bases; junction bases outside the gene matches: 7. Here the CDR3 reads CASSHRLAGVETQYF. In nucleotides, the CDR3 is TGTGCCAGCAGCCACAGACTAGCGGGAGTGGAGACCCAGTACTTC.

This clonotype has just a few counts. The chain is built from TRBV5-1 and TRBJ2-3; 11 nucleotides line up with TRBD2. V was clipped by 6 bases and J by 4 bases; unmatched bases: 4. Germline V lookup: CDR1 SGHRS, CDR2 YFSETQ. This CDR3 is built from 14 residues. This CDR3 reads CASTTSGSADTQYF. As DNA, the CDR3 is TGCGCCAGCACCACTAGCGGGAGTGCAGATACGCAGTATTTT.

The CDR3 loop is CASSAKSGTDTQYF. DNA of the CDR3: TGTGCCAGCAGCGCGAAGAGCGGCACAGATACGCAGTATTTT. The genes are TRBV7-2 and TRBJ2-3; D remains unclear. V was shortened by 5 bases and J by 1 base, with 10 bases between the two germline ends. Germline V CDR1 and CDR2: SGHTA, FQGNSA. The CDR3 runs 14 residues.

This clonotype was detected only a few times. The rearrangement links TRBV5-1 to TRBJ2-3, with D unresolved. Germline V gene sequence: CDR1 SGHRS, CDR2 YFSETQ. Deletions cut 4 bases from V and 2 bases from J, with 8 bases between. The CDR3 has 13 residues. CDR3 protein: CASSADLTDTQYF. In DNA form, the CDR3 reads TGCGCCAGCAGCGCTGACCTCACAGATACGCAGTATTTT.

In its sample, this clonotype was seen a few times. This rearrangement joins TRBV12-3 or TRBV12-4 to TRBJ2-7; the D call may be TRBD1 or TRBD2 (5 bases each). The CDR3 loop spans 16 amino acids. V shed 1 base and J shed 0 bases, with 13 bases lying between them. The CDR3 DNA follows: TGTGCCAGCAGTTTAGTTCGGGGCCCTAGCTCCTACGAGCAGTACTTC. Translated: CASSLVRGPSSYEQYF.

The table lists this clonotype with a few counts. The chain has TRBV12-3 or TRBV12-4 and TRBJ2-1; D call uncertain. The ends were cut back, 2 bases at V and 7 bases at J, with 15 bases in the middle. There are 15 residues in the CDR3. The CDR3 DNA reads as TGTGCCAGCAGTTTAAATCGACGGGTCGGGAATGAGCAGTTCTTC. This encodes CASSLNRRVGNEQFF.

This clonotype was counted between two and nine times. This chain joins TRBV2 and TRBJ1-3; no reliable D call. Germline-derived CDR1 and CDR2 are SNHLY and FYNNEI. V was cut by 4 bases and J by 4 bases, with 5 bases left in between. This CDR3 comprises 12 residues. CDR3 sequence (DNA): TGTGCCAGCAGTGCCTGGGGAAACACCATATATTTT. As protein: CASSAWGNTIYF.

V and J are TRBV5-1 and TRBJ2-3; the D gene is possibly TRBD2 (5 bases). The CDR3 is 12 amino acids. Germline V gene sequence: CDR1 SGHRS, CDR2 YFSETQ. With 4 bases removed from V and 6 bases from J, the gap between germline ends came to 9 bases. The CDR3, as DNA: TGCGCCAGCAGCCCGGAGGTTGATACGCAGTATTTT. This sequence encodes CASSPEVDTQYF.

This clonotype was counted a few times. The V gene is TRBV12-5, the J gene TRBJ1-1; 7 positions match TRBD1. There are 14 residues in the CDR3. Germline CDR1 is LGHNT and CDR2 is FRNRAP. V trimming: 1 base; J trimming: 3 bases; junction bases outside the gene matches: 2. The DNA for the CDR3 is TGTGCTAGTGGTTTGGGACAGGGCGACACTGAAGCTTTCTTT. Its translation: CASGLGQGDTEAFF.

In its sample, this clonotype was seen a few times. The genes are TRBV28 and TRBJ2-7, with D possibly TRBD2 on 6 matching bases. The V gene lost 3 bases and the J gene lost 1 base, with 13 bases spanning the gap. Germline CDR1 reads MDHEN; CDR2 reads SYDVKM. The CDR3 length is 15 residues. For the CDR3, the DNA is TGTGCCAGCAGTTTGCCTAGCGCCAATTCCTACGAGCAGTACTTC. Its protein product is CASSLPSANSYEQYF.

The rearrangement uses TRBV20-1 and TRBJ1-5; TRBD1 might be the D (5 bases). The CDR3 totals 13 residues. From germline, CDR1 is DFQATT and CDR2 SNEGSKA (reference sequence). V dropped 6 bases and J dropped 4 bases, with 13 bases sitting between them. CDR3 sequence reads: CSAGSGGNQPQHF. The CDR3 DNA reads TGCAGTGCCGGGAGTGGGGGGAATCAGCCCCAGCATTTT.

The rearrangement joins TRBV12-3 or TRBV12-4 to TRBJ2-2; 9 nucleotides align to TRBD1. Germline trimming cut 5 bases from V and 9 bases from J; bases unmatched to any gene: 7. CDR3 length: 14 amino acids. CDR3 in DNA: TGTGCCAGCAGTCCGACAGGGGGGGGGAGGGAGCTGTTTTTT. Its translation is CASSPTGGGRELFF.

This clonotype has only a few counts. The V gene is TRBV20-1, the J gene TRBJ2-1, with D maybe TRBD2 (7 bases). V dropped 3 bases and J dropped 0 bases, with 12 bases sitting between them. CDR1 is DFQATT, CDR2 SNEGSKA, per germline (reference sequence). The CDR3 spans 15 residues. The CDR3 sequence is CSASKGGASYNEQFF. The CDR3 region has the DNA TGCAGTGCTAGTAAAGGGGGGGCCTCCTACAATGAGCAGTTCTTC.

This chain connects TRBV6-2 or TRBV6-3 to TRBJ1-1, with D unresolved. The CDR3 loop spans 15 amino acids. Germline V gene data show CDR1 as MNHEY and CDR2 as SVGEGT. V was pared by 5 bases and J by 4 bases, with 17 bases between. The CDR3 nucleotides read TGTGCCAGCAGTCCCCGACTATTACCTGGCACTGAAGCTTTCTTT. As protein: CASSPRLLPGTEAFF.

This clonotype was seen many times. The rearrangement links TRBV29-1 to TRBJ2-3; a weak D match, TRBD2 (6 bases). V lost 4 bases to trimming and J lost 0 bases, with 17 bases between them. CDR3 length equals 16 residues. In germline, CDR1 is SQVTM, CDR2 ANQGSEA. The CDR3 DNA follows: TGCAGCGTTGTTCCGTTTAGCGGCACTAGCACAGATACGCAGTATTTT. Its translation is CSVVPFSGTSTDTQYF.

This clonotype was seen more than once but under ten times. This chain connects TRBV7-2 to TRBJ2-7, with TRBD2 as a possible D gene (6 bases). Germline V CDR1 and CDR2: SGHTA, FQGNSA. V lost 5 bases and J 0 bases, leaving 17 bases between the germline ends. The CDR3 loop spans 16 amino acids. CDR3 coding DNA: TGTGCCAGCAGCGGCCGGCTAGCGATCAGCTCCTACGAGCAGTACTTC. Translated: CASSGRLAISSYEQYF.

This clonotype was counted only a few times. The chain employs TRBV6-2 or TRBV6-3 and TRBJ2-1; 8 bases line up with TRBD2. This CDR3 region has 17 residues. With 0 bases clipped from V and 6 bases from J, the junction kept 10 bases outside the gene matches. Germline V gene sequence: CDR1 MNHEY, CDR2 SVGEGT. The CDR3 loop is CASSYSKAREEINEQFF. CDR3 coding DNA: TGTGCCAGCAGTTACTCGAAGGCGCGGGAGGAGATCAATGAGCAGTTCTTC.

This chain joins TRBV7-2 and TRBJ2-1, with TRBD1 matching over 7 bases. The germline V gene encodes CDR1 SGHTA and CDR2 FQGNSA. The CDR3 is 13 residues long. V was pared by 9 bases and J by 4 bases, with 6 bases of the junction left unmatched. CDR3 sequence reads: CASSGTDYNEQFF. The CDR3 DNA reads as TGTGCCAGTTCCGGGACAGATTACAATGAGCAGTTCTTC.

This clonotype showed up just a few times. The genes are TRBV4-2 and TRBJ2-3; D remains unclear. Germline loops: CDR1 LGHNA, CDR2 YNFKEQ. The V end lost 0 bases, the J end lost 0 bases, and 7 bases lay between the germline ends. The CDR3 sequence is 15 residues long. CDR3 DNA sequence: TGTGCCAGCAGCCAAGACCGCAGAAGCACAGATACGCAGTATTTT. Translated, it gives CASSQDRRSTDTQYF.

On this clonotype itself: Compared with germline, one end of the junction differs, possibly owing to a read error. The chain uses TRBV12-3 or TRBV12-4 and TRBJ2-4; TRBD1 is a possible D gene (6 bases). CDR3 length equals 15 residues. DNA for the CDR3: TGTGCCAGCAGTCTCAGGGGTCTGGCCAAAAACACTCAGTACTTC. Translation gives CASSLRGLAKNTQYF.

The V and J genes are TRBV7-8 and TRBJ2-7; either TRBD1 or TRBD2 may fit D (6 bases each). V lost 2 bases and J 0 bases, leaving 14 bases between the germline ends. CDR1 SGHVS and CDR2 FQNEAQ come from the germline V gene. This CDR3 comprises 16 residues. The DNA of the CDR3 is TGTGCCAGCAGCTTATGGGGGGCCAGCGGCTCCTACGAGCAGTACTTC. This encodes CASSLWGASGSYEQYF.

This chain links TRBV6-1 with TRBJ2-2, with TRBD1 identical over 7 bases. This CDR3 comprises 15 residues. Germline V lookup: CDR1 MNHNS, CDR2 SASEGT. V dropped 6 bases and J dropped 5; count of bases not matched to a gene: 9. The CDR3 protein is CASRSNRGRTGELFF. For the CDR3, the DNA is TGTGCCAGCAGATCCAACAGGGGCAGGACCGGGGAGCTGTTTTTT.

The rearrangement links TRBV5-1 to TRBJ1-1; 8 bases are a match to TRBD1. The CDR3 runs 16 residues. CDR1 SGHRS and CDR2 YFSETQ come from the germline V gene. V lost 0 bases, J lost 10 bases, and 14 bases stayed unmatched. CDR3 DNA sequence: TGCGCCAGCAGCTTGGGTTGGGGGACAGGAAGGGAAGCAGCTTTCTTT. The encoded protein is CASSLGWGTGREAAFF.

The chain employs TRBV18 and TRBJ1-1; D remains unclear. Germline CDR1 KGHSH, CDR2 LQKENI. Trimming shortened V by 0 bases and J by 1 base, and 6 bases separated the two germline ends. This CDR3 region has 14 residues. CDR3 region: CASSPPPGNTEAFF. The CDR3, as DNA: TGTGCCAGCTCACCACCACCGGGGAACACTGAAGCTTTCTTT. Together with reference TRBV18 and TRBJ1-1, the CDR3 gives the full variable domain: NAGVMQNPRHLVRRRGQEARLRCSPMKGHSHVYWYRQLPEEGLKFMVYLQKENIIDESGMPKERFSAEFPKEGPSILRIQQVVRGDSAAYFCASSPPPGNTEAFFGQGTRLTVV.

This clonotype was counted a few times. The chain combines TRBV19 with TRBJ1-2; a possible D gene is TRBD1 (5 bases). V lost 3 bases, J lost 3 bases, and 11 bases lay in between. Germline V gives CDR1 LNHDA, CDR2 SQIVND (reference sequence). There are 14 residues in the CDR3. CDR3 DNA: TGTGCCAGTAGTATTATCGGGGCGGACTATGGCTACACCTTC. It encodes CASSIIGADYGYTF.

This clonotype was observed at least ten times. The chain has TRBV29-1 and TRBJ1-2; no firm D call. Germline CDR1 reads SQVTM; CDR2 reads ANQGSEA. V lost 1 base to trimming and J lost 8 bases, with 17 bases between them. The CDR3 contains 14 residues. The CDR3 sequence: CSVEVELGFVGYTF. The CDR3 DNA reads TGCAGCGTTGAAGTCGAGTTAGGGTTCGTCGGCTACACCTTC.